The text below deals with one T cell receptor (beta chain). Germline values: CDR1 MNHNS, CDR2 SASEGT. V lost 0 bases, J lost 4 bases, and 10 bases stayed unmatched. The CDR3 covers 18 residues. Assay: immunoSEQ multiplex PCR; the TCRdb copy retains only in-frame clones and omits some. In the table there are 35,000 to 50,000 clones, roughly 72% of which are singletons. This entry comes from a study of PD-1 blockade in classical Hodgkin lymphoma. Every patient relapsed after autologous stem cell transplantation, and brentuximab vedotin exposure varied. V and J are TRBV6-1 and TRBJ2-3; TRBD1 matches 10 bases. Material: peripheral blood mononuclear cells (PBMCs), obtained before the second cycle of nivolumab. The source of this sequence is a human donor with classical Hodgkin lymphoma. The CDR3 sequence: CASSEASPGQGGADTQYF. The CDR3 bases are TGTGCCAGCAGTGAAGCAAGCCCCGGACAGGGGGGAGCAGATACGCAGTATTTT.